The T cell receptor (beta chain) under discussion was sequenced for a study of T cells after yellow fever vaccination. MiXCR, run by TCRdb on the 5' RACE reads, gives a single entry per CDR3 protein. This sample has around 400,000 distinct CDR3 sequences, with 11% found just once. This CDR3 spans 14 amino acids. Trimming left V 5 bases short and J 1 base short, with 11 bases between. CDR1 and CDR2 from the germline V gene are SGHTA and FQGNSA. This clonotype occurred a few times. V is TRBV7-2 and J is TRBJ2-5; D remains ambiguous. The sequencing used PBMCs, collected on the day of the first yellow fever vaccination. The TCR originated in a man between 18 and 35 years old who received the YFV17D yellow fever vaccine. The CDR3 coding sequence is TGTGCCAGCAGCGATGACCCCTCCCAAGAGACCCAGTACTTC. Its translation: CASSDDPSQETQYF. The full variable domain, its missing parts supplied by reference TRBV7-2 and TRBJ2-5, is GAGVSQSPSNKVTEKGKDVELRCDPISGHTALYWYRQSLGQGLEFLIYFQGNSAPDKSGLPSDRFSAERTGGSVSTLTIQRTQQEDSAVYLCASSDDPSQETQYFGPGTRLLVL.